Here is one T cell receptor (beta chain) with its context. The data derive from a study of T cell changes during pregnancy in multiple sclerosis. Sequenced by immunoSEQ multiplex PCR; TCRdb stores in-frame clones only, minus some. The sample includes around 88,000 clones, roughly nine tenths of them seen just once. Germline V gene lookup returns CDR1 GTSNPN and CDR2 SVGIG (reference sequence). The CDR3 contains 14 residues. Trimming removed 3 bases from V and 2 bases from J, with 13 bases in between. The chain combines TRBV30 with TRBJ2-5; possibly TRBD2 for D (7 bases). This TCR derives from a female donor in good health, enrolled as a control in a pregnancy study. The sample in question was peripheral blood, obtained after pregnancy. CDR3 region: CAWSVRGGQETQYF. CDR3 DNA sequence: TGTGCCTGGAGCGTGAGGGGGGGTCAAGAGACCCAGTACTTC. Full variable domain (remainder filled in from reference TRBV30 and TRBJ2-5): SQTIHQWPATLVQPVGSPLSLECTVEGTSNPNLYWYRQAAGRGLQLLFYSVGIGQISSEVPQNLSASRPQDRQFILSSKKLLLSDSGFYLCAWSVRGGQETQYFGPGTRLLVL.